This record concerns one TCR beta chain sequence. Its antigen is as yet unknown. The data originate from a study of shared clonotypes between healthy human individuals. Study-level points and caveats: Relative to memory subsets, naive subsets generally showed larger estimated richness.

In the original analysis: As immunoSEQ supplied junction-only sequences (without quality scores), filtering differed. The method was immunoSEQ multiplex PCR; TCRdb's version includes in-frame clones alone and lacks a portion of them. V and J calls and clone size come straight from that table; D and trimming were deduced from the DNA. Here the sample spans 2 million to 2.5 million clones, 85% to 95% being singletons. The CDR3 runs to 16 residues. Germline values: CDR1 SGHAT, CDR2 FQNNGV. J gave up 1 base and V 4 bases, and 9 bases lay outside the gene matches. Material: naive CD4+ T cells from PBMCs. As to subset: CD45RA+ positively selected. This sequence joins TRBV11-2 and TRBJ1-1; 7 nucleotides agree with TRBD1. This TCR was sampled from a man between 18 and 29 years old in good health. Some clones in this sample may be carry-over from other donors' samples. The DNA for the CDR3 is TGTGCCAGCAGCTCCCCTGGCGGGGACAGGAACACTGAAGCTTTCTTT. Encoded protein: CASSSPGGDRNTEAFF. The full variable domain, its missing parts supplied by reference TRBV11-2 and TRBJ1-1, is EAGVAQSPRYKIIEKRQSVAFWCNPISGHATLYWYQQILGQGPKLLIQFQNNGVVDDSQLPKDRFSAERLKGVDSTLKIQPAKLEDSAVYLCASSSPGGDRNTEAFFGQGTRLTVV.